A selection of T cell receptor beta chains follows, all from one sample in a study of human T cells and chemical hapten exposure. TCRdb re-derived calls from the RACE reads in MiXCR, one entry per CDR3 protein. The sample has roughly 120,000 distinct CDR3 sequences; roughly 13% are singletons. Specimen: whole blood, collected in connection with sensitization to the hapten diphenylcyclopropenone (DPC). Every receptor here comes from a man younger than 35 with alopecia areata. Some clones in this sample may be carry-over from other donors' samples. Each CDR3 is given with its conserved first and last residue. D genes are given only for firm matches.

CDR3 protein: CATSTRSYHQPQHF
D gene: NA
V gene: TRBV15

CDR3 protein: CASSSQVTNSEAFF
D gene: NA
V gene: TRBV7-9

CDR3 protein: CASSSSGDNEQFF
D gene: TRBD2
V gene: TRBV7-6

CDR3 protein: CASSHGLAEQETQYF
D gene: TRBD2
V gene: TRBV4-3

CDR3 protein: CASSLWRRQGYGEQYF
D gene: TRBD1
V gene: TRBV28

CDR3 protein: CASSTYGTGKGDLMEKLFF
D gene: TRBD1
V gene: TRBV9

CDR3 protein: CASSQASHGYEQYF
D gene: NA
V gene: TRBV4-3

CDR3 protein: CASQSINSDTQYF
D gene: NA
V gene: TRBV7-2

CDR3 protein: CASSRAVQLYSNQPQHF
D gene: NA
V gene: TRBV18

CDR3 protein: CASGLGQGPGELFF
D gene: TRBD1
V gene: TRBV12-5

CDR3 protein: CASSLAGSNEQFF
D gene: NA
V gene: TRBV5-4

CDR3 protein: CASSLEPESSGNTIYF
D gene: NA
V gene: TRBV11-2

CDR3 protein: CASSRLAGVNNEQFF
D gene: TRBD2
V gene: TRBV12-3/TRBV12-4

CDR3 protein: CASSYSSGRGHPMNTEAFF
D gene: NA
V gene: TRBV6-2/TRBV6-3

CDR3 protein: CASRIAGGRPDTQYF
D gene: TRBD2
V gene: TRBV5-1